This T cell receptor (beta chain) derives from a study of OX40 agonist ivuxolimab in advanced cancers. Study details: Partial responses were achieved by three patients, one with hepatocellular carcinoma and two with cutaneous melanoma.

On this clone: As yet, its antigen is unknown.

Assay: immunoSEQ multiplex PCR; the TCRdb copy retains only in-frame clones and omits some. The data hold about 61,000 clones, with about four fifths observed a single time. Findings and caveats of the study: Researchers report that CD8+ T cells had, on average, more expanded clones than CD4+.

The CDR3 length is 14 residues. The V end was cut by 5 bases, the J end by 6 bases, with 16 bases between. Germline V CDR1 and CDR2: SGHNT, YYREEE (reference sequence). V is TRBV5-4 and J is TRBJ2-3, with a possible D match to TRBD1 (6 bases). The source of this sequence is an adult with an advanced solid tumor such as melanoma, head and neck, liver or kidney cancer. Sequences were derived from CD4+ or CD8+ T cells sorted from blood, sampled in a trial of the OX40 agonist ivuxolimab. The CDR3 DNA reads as TGTGCCAGCAGTCCTGACGTGCAGGGGGATACGCAGTATTTT. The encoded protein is CASSPDVQGDTQYF.